These 31 T cell receptor beta chains originate from one sample sequenced in a study of blood T cell repertoires in COVID-19. Produced via immunoSEQ multiplex PCR; TCRdb's table is partial and in-frame only. The sample records around 95,000 clones, about 88% being singletons. Sequenced sample: peripheral blood. These receptors were obtained from a man between 25 and 39 years old in a cohort sampled during active COVID-19.

The count of this clone is one. The V gene is TRBV5-6, the J gene TRBJ2-7, with D perhaps TRBD1 (6 bases). The germline V gene has CDR1 SGHDT and CDR2 YYEEEE. CDR3 length: 14 residues. Trimming removed 4 bases from V and 3 bases from J, with 14 bases in between. CDR3 nucleotide sequence: TGTGCCAGCAGCCCCGGGACAACCGACTACGAGCAGTACTTC. This gives the protein CASSPGTTDYEQYF.

The chain combines TRBV28 with TRBJ1-5; D unclear. Germline V gene data show CDR1 as MDHEN and CDR2 as SYDVKM. Trimming took off 6 bases at V and 7 bases at J, with 10 bases between the two ends. The CDR3 is 12 residues long. CDR3 DNA sequence: TGTGCCAGCAGGGAGGTTTTGCAGCCCCAGCATTTT. This gives the protein CASREVLQPQHF.

In DNA, the CDR3 is TGTGCCAGCAGCTTAGGCCTAGCGGGGGTAGTAGATACGCAGTATTTT. Its translation: CASSLGLAGVVDTQYF. This chain links TRBV7-2 with TRBJ2-3; TRBD2 aligns across 10 bases. CDR3 length: 16 amino acids. The trim removed 1 base at V and 5 bases at J, leaving 6 bases unmatched. Germline V CDR1 and CDR2: SGHTA, FQGNSA.

This clone showed up just a few times. The chain couples TRBV5-1 to TRBJ2-7; D unclear. V was pared by 0 bases and J by 5 bases, with 15 bases between. The V gene's germline CDR1 is SGHRS and CDR2 YFSETQ. The CDR3 runs to 15 residues. The CDR3, as DNA: TGCGCCAGCAGCTTGGCGCTTGATCCGAGCGACGAGCAGTACTTC. This gives the protein CASSLALDPSDEQYF.

The chain links TRBV6-1 to TRBJ2-4, with D maybe TRBD1 (6 bases). Trimming left V 2 bases short and J 7 bases short, with 12 bases between. The CDR3 runs to 14 residues. Germline V gene data show CDR1 as MNHNS and CDR2 as SASEGT. The CDR3 nucleotides are TGTGCCAGCAGTGAACCGGGACATCGGAACATTCAGTACTTC. Protein: CASSEPGHRNIQYF.

V gene TRBV23-1 combines with J gene TRBJ1-1; possibly TRBD1 for D (6 bases). TRBV23-1 carries the ORF label, with uncertain function. The CDR3 has 17 residues. Trimming pared 0 bases from V and 0 bases from J, leaving 14 bases between. CDR3 nucleotide sequence: TGCGCCAGCAGTCAATCCCCGGGCAGGGGACTGAACACTGAAGCTTTCTTT. Protein product: CASSQSPGRGLNTEAFF.

V usage is TRBV3-1 (or the pseudogene TRBV3-2) and J usage is TRBJ2-1; 9 nucleotides line up with TRBD1. The germline V gene encodes CDR1 LGHDT and CDR2 YNNKEL (reference sequence). With 4 bases clipped from V and 4 bases from J, the junction kept 23 bases outside the gene matches. This CDR3 region has 21 residues. CDR3 coding DNA: TGTGCCAGCAGCCCGACCGGGACAGGGTATGCCGACGGGGTGGAGTACAATGAGCAGTTCTTC. It codes for CASSPTGTGYADGVEYNEQFF.

This chain uses TRBV6-2 or TRBV6-3 with TRBJ2-5, with 7 bases that match TRBD1. Germline CDR1 MNHEY, CDR2 SVGEGT. Trimming cost V 2 bases and J 2 bases; bases outside gene matches: 8. This CDR3 spans 16 amino acids. This chain's CDR3 is CASSYKGALGQETQYF. In DNA, the CDR3 is TGTGCCAGCAGTTACAAGGGGGCTCTTGGGCAAGAGACCCAGTACTTC.

The chain joins TRBV27 to TRBJ2-5, with 10 nucleotides matching TRBD2. CDR1 and CDR2 from the germline V gene are MNHEY and SMNVEV (reference sequence). The CDR3 is made up of 15 amino acids. With V trimmed by 4 bases and J by 2 bases, 4 bases remained unmatched. The CDR3, as DNA: TGTGCCAGCAGTTCCCCTAGCGGGGGACAAGAGACCCAGTACTTC. The encoded protein is CASSSPSGGQETQYF.

The V gene is TRBV7-7, the J gene TRBJ2-7; 9 bases fit TRBD1. The CDR3 has 15 residues. J lost 6 bases, V lost 5 bases, and 11 bases had no gene match. Germline assignment: CDR1 SSHAT and CDR2 FNYEAQ (reference sequence). CDR3 DNA: TGTGCCAGCAGCCCAGGGACAGGGAGGGTCGGCGAGCAGTACTTC. It translates to CASSPGTGRVGEQYF.

This clone appeared a few times. The DNA of the CDR3 is TGTGCCAGCAGCTTACTGCAGGGGGCATGGTACGAGCAGTACTTC. Protein: CASSLLQGAWYEQYF. The chain joins TRBV7-2 to TRBJ2-7; 8 bases agree with TRBD1. Germline V gives CDR1 SGHTA, CDR2 FQGNSA. J lost 4 bases, V lost 2 bases, and 7 bases had no gene match. CDR3 length: 15 residues.

The gene calls are TRBV2 and TRBJ2-7, with 12 bases aligning to TRBD1. The germline gives CDR1 SNHLY, CDR2 FYNNEI. The CDR3 has 16 residues. The V segment lost 6 bases and the J segment 7 bases; nucleotides outside the gene matches: 13. CDR3 in amino acids: CASRIKPGQGAGEQYF. The CDR3 nucleotides read TGTGCCAGCAGGATAAAGCCGGGACAGGGGGCGGGGGAGCAGTACTTC.

The chain uses TRBV19 and TRBJ2-7; no reliable D call. Trimming left V 1 base short and J 5 bases short, with 15 bases between. CDR1 is LNHDA and CDR2 is SQIVND in the germline V gene (reference sequence). The CDR3 runs to 15 residues. This CDR3 reads CASSIVLGAPHEQYF. The CDR3 bases are TGTGCCAGTAGTATAGTTTTGGGCGCGCCCCACGAGCAGTACTTC.

The chain recombines TRBV6-1 with TRBJ2-7; tentatively, D is TRBD1 (5 bases). The CDR3 is made up of 15 amino acids. CDR1 is MNHNS and CDR2 is SASEGT in the germline V gene. With 3 bases removed from V and 1 base from J, the gap between germline ends came to 13 bases. In DNA, the CDR3 is TGTGCCAGCAGTGATGACAGCCTGGCTTCCTACGAGCAGTACTTC. Protein sequence: CASSDDSLASYEQYF.

Only a few counts were recorded for this clone. Other DNA sequences in this specimen translate into the identical CDR3. The CDR3 reads CASSGTGRNEQFF. CDR3 nucleotide sequence: TGTGCCAGCAGCGGGACAGGGAGAAATGAGCAGTTCTTC. The J gene is TRBJ2-1, the V gene TRBV27; 9 bases are a match to TRBD1. There are 13 residues in the CDR3. V lost 6 bases to trimming and J lost 7 bases; unmatched junction nucleotides: 4. Per the germline V gene, CDR1 is MNHEY and CDR2 is SMNVEV (reference sequence).

The CDR3 nucleotides read TGCGCCAGCAGCTACCAACAGAGCTACGAGCAGTACTTC. Translating gives CASSYQQSYEQYF. This sequence joins TRBV5-1 and TRBJ2-7; the D is unclear. The CDR3 sequence is 13 residues long. Between the trimmed V and J ends, which lost 3 bases and 3 bases, there was a span of 10 bases. CDR1 is SGHRS and CDR2 is YFSETQ in the germline V gene. Full variable domain (missing parts from reference TRBV5-1 and TRBJ2-7): KAGVTQTPRYLIKTRGQQVTLSCSPISGHRSVSWYQQTPGQGLQFLFEYFSETQRNKGNFPGRFSGRQFSNSRSEMNVSTLELGDSALYLCASSYQQSYEQYFGPGTRLTVT.

The gene calls are TRBV19 and TRBJ1-5; 7 bases are shared with TRBD1. The ends lost 4 bases at V and 1 base at J; junction bases unmatched: 7. This CDR3 contains 16 residues. Germline CDR1 is LNHDA and CDR2 is SQIVND (reference sequence). Here the CDR3 DNA reads TGTGCCAGTAGTAGATACAGGGGCGTGAGCAATCAGCCCCAGCATTTT. Translation: CASSRYRGVSNQPQHF.

The chain links TRBV29-1 to TRBJ1-2, with 11 bases aligning to TRBD1. Germline values: CDR1 SQVTM, CDR2 ANQGSEA. Germline trimming cut 3 bases from V and 12 bases from J; bases unmatched to any gene: 6. The CDR3 is made up of 12 amino acids. The CDR3 here is CSVEGTGGFHTF. The CDR3 nucleotides are TGCAGCGTTGAGGGGACAGGGGGGTTTCACACCTTC.

The gene calls are TRBV5-5 and TRBJ2-7, with 9 bases that match TRBD1. Trimming removed 5 bases from V and 2 bases from J; junction bases left unmatched: 8. The CDR3 has 15 amino acids. Germline loops: CDR1 SGHKS, CDR2 YYEKEE (reference sequence). The CDR3 nucleotides read TGTGCCAGCAGACGGGACAGGGCGATCCCCTACGAGCAGTACTTC. This encodes CASRRDRAIPYEQYF.

V is TRBV18 and J is TRBJ1-2; D is perhaps TRBD1 (6 bases). The CDR3 is 13 amino acids. Germline V gene data show CDR1 as KGHSH and CDR2 as LQKENI. Trimming took 3 bases from V and 9 from J, leaving 14 bases between them. Here the CDR3 reads CASSPGIQGSYTF. In DNA, the CDR3 is TGTGCCAGCTCACCCGGAATCCAGGGGAGCTACACCTTC.

This chain links TRBV7-8 with TRBJ1-2; possibly TRBD1 for D (6 bases). The CDR3 has 13 amino acids. The V gene's germline CDR1 is SGHVS and CDR2 FQNEAQ. V shed 5 bases and J shed 2 bases, with 9 bases lying between them. CDR3 region: CASSPDRNYGYTF. CDR3 nucleotides: TGTGCCAGCAGCCCGGACAGAAACTATGGCTACACCTTC. The whole variable domain, filled in from reference TRBV7-8 and TRBJ1-2, reads GAGVSQSPRYKVAKRGQDVALRCDPISGHVSLFWYQQALGQGPEFLTYFQNEAQLDKSGLPSDRFFAERPEGSVSTLKIQRTQQEDSAVYLCASSPDRNYGYTFGSGTRLTVV.

The rearrangement uses TRBV12-5 and TRBJ1-1; D uncertain. Germline V gene data show CDR1 as LGHNT and CDR2 as FRNRAP. V lost 8 bases to trimming and J lost 1 base, with 11 bases between them. The CDR3 extends over 13 amino acids. CDR3 sequence (DNA): TGTGCTAGTTCCGCGACATCGAACACTGAAGCTTTCTTT. Its translation: CASSATSNTEAFF.

This chain uses TRBV5-6 with TRBJ1-3; D gene unclear. With 0 bases removed from V and 3 bases from J, the gap between germline ends came to 7 bases. The CDR3 has 14 residues. The V gene's germline CDR1 is SGHDT and CDR2 YYEEEE. The CDR3: CASSLGPGGNTIYF. The CDR3 DNA reads TGTGCCAGCAGCTTGGGCCCAGGTGGAAACACCATATATTTT.

The gene calls are TRBV18 and TRBJ2-7; TRBD2 agrees at 10 bases. V lost 2 bases and J lost 0; bases outside the gene matches: 7. The CDR3 runs 17 residues. The V gene's germline CDR1 is KGHSH and CDR2 LQKENI. This chain's CDR3 is CASSPGAAGGSSYEQYF. The CDR3 DNA reads TGTGCCAGCTCACCAGGGGCAGCGGGGGGGAGCTCCTACGAGCAGTACTTC. The whole variable domain, filled in from reference TRBV18 and TRBJ2-7, reads NAGVMQNPRHLVRRRGQEARLRCSPMKGHSHVYWYRQLPEEGLKFMVYLQKENIIDESGMPKERFSAEFPKEGPSILRIQQVVRGDSAAYFCASSPGAAGGSSYEQYFGPGTRLTVT.

The chain joins TRBV7-8 to TRBJ2-3; TRBD2 aligns across 11 bases. The germline V gene has CDR1 SGHVS and CDR2 FQNEAQ. CDR3 length: 20 residues. Trimming removed 0 bases from V and 1 base from J; junction bases left unmatched: 12. Written as DNA, the CDR3 is TGTGCCAGCAGCTTAGCGCTTCCTAGCGGGGGGCGTCGGGGCACAGATACGCAGTATTTT. Translated: CASSLALPSGGRRGTDTQYF.

The rearrangement uses TRBV7-6 and TRBJ2-1, with 9 bases aligning to TRBD1. The CDR3 contains 18 residues. Trimming at V came to 6 bases and at J to 5 bases, leaving 17 bases not matched to a gene. Germline V lookup: CDR1 SGHVS, CDR2 FNYEAQ. CDR3 amino acids: CASSLRPIGTGYNNEQFF. DNA for the CDR3: TGTGCCAGCAGTCTTAGACCCATCGGGACAGGGTACAACAATGAGCAGTTCTTC.

The chain couples TRBV6-1 to TRBJ1-1; D ambiguous. The CDR3 sequence is 14 residues long. V lost 2 bases and J lost 0, with 7 bases in between. Germline lookup yields CDR1 MNHNS and CDR2 SASEGT. In DNA form, the CDR3 reads TGTGCCAGCAGTGAACAGGTTCTGAACACTGAAGCTTTCTTT. Translation gives CASSEQVLNTEAFF.

This chain uses TRBV30 with TRBJ2-3, with 7 bases that match TRBD2. This CDR3 has 17 residues. Germline lookup yields CDR1 GTSNPN and CDR2 SVGIG (reference sequence). J lost 2 bases, V lost 3 bases, and 14 bases had no gene match. CDR3 region: CAWRGGSLYSATDTQYF. In DNA form, the CDR3 reads TGTGCCTGGAGGGGGGGGAGCCTCTACTCCGCCACAGATACGCAGTATTTT.

The chain employs TRBV7-3 and TRBJ2-3; TRBD2 matches 8 bases. Trimming removed 4 bases from V and 0 bases from J; junction bases left unmatched: 3. The germline CDR1 and CDR2 sequences are SGHTA and FQGTGA. The CDR3 spans 15 residues. CDR3 coding DNA: TGTGCCAGCAGCTCCGCGGGGGGAAGCACAGATACGCAGTATTTT. This gives the protein CASSSAGGSTDTQYF.

This chain uses TRBV2 with TRBJ1-4; D is unresolved. Germline values: CDR1 SNHLY, CDR2 FYNNEI. The CDR3 has 15 amino acids. The V gene lost 6 bases and the J gene lost 8 bases, with 19 bases spanning the gap. This chain's CDR3 is CASRLGGGGREKLFF. Written as DNA, the CDR3 is TGTGCCAGCAGGCTCGGAGGAGGCGGACGCGAAAAACTGTTTTTT.

The genes are TRBV21-1 and TRBJ2-7; TRBD1, as called in the table, went unchecked against the DNA. TRBV21-1 is reported as a pseudogene. The CDR3 contains 15 residues. The CDR3 protein is CASGKFGTGDWRQYF. The CDR3 DNA is TGTGCCAGCGGCAAGTTCGGGACAGGGGATTGGCGGCAGTACTTC.